These 9 T cell receptor beta chains originate from one sample sequenced in a study of T-cell memory formation after mild COVID-19. Each CDR3 protein gets one entry after TCRdb re-called the 5' RACE reads with MiXCR. The data show 400,000 to 500,000 distinct CDR3 sequences, roughly 18% seen once. Sequencing input: PBMCs or a T cell subset sorted from them (not recorded which). The receptors stem from a young man who had mild COVID-19 (a few samples of this study predate the infection). Cell type and time point are not known.

The gene calls are TRBV4-2 and TRBJ2-1; D gene unclear. This CDR3 contains 16 residues. With 0 bases removed from V and 4 bases from J, the gap between germline ends came to 13 bases. From germline, CDR1 is LGHNA and CDR2 YNFKEQ. CDR3 sequence (DNA): TGTGCCAGCAGCCAAGAGTTGGGCTTGGGATACAATGAGCAGTTCTTC. Amino acid sequence: CASSQELGLGYNEQFF.

This clonotype appeared a single time. V gene TRBV4-2 combines with J gene TRBJ1-1, with 7 bases aligning to TRBD1. The CDR3 extends over 16 amino acids. Germline V gene sequence: CDR1 LGHNA, CDR2 YNFKEQ. V shed 9 bases, J shed 4 bases, and the junction held 17 bases outside the gene matches. The CDR3 coding sequence is TGTGCCAGAAGCGAACAGGGGCGGGGGTTAAGCACTGAAGCTTTCTTT. It encodes CARSEQGRGLSTEAFF.

The gene calls are TRBV5-4 and TRBJ2-7; 7 bases are a match to TRBD2. The CDR3 is made up of 15 amino acids. Losses at the gene ends were 3 bases for V and 0 bases for J; bases not matched to a gene: 6. The V gene's germline CDR1 is SGHNT and CDR2 YYREEE (reference sequence). The CDR3, as DNA: TGTGCCAGCAGCTCCCAGCGGGGCAGCTCCTACGAGCAGTACTTC. Its translation: CASSSQRGSSYEQYF.

The chain employs TRBV6-6 and TRBJ2-7; TRBD2 is a possible D gene (5 bases). The CDR3 totals 14 residues. Germline loops: CDR1 MNHNY, CDR2 SVGAGI (reference sequence). With 5 bases removed from V and 7 bases from J, the gap between germline ends came to 18 bases. As DNA, the CDR3 is TGTGCCAGCAGTCCTGGCCCCGGTGGCGGGGAGCAGTACGTC. Residues: CASSPGPGGGEQYV.

V and J are TRBV14 and TRBJ1-1; 7 bases align to TRBD1. CDR1 is SGHDN and CDR2 is FVKESK in the germline V gene. This CDR3 contains 22 residues. V trimming: 0 bases; J trimming: 5 bases; junction bases outside the gene matches: 27. CDR3 amino acids: CASSQERKRRRIATGWQTEAFF. In DNA form, the CDR3 reads TGTGCCAGCAGCCAAGAGAGAAAGAGAAGACGTATAGCGACAGGGTGGCAAACTGAAGCTTTCTTT.

This clonotype was counted a few times. This chain uses TRBV28 with TRBJ2-5, with 11 bases that match TRBD2. Germline assignment: CDR1 MDHEN and CDR2 SYDVKM. CDR3 length: 17 amino acids. The junction had 8 bases not matched to a gene; V was cut back by 5 bases and J by 0 bases. The CDR3 protein is CASSTPPTSGDQETQYF. Written as DNA, the CDR3 is TGTGCCAGCAGTACCCCGCCGACTAGCGGGGACCAAGAGACCCAGTACTTC.

Concerning this clonotype: A read error may produce the germline difference seen at one junction end. The chain is built from TRBV11-2 and TRBJ2-3; 7 bases align to TRBD2. Germline V CDR1 and CDR2: SGHAT, FQNNGV. The CDR3 contains 16 residues. For the CDR3, the DNA is TGTGCCAGCAGATTAGATTTACGGGGGGAGGCAGATACGCAGTATTTT. Residues: CASRLDLRGEADTQYF.

The rearrangement joins TRBV11-2 to TRBJ2-3; D may be TRBD2 (7 bases). The V gene lost 6 bases and the J gene lost 3 bases, with 19 bases spanning the gap. Germline loops: CDR1 SGHAT, CDR2 FQNNGV. The CDR3 sequence is 16 residues long. CDR3 region: CASRRGRGSVTDTQYF. The CDR3 DNA reads as TGTGCCAGCAGGCGGGGGAGGGGGTCTGTGACAGATACGCAGTATTTT.

This clonotype has only a few counts. The chain links TRBV6-5 to TRBJ1-3; D possibly corresponds to TRBD1 (5 bases). V gave up 4 bases and J gave up 0 bases, with 13 bases separating them. This CDR3 is 16 amino acids long. Per the germline V gene, CDR1 is MNHEY and CDR2 is SVGAGI. The CDR3 region has the DNA TGTGCCAGCAGTTTCAATCGACAGCTCTCTGGAAACACCATATATTTT. Translation: CASSFNRQLSGNTIYF.